This T cell receptor (beta chain) derives from a study of blood T cell repertoires in COVID-19. Turning to the study itself: Spain, Italy and the United States supplied samples that represented acute and convalescent COVID-19. PBMCs, B-cell-depleted T cells, or T cells were the source of the cDNA or gDNA that made up the material.

Per the germline V gene, CDR1 is MDHEN and CDR2 is SYDVKM. The CDR3 loop spans 13 amino acids. Trimming cost V 3 bases and J 11 bases, with 16 bases left between them. In the original workflow: For nucleated cells, counts were estimated from reference gene primer amplification. Profiling relied on immunoSEQ multiplex PCR, and the TCRdb table lists in-frame clones only, not all of them. The V and J calls and clone size are taken from that table; D and trimming were inferred from the DNA. The sample lists under 100,000 clones, about nine tenths occurring once. This TCR was sampled from a middle-aged man with acute or convalescent COVID-19. Sequenced material: peripheral blood. This rearrangement joins TRBV28 to TRBJ1-1; weak D call: TRBD1 (5 bases). CDR3 residues: CASSLIGAAGAFF. CDR3 bases: TGTGCCAGCAGTTTGATTGGGGCGGCAGGGGCTTTCTTT.